This is a list of T cell receptor beta chains from one sample in a study of T cell clusters in autoimmune cytopenias. From its re-call of the multiplex PCR reads, TCRdb lists each CDR3 protein once, without DNA. The sample has about 3,500 distinct CDR3 sequences. The sample taken for sequencing was peripheral blood. The receptors were sampled from a human donor with an autoimmune cytopenia or autoimmune hepatitis (not recorded which). Each CDR3 is given with its conserved first and last residue. Clone size is shown for a subset of rows, as once, few, many or a class of expanded clone.

abundance: -; v_gene: TRBV7-9; j_gene: TRBJ2-5; CDR3aa: CASSLGLAGGHGQETQYF
abundance: -; v_gene: TRBV21-1; j_gene: TRBJ1-6; CDR3aa: CASSKEGPYNSPLHF
abundance: medium-sized; v_gene: TRBV7-6; j_gene: TRBJ2-7; CDR3aa: CASSLREGGTGFYEQYF
abundance: -; v_gene: TRBV6-4; j_gene: TRBJ2-1; CDR3aa: CASSGGNEQFF
abundance: medium-sized; v_gene: TRBV27; j_gene: TRBJ2-7; CDR3aa: CASSFRLAGYEQYF
abundance: -; v_gene: TRBV20-1; j_gene: TRBJ1-3; CDR3aa: CSARAPVQSGNTIYF